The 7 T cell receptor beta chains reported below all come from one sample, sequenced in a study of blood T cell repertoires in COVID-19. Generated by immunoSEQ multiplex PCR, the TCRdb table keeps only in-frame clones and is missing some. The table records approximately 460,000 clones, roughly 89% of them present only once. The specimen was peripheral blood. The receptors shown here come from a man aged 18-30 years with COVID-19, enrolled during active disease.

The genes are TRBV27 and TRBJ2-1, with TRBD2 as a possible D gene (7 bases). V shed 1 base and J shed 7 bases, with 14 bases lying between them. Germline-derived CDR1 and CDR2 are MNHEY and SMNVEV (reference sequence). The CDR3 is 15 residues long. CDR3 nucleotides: TGTGCCAGCAGTTTATTCGGGGGGCCGGGAAATGAGCAGTTCTTC. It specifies CASSLFGGPGNEQFF.

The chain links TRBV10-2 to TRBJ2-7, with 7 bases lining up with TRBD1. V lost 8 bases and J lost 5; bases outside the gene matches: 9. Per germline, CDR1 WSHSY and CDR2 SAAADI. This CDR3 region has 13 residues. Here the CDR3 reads CASRGQLVHEQYF. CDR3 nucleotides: TGCGCCAGCCGGGGACAGCTAGTCCACGAGCAGTACTTC.

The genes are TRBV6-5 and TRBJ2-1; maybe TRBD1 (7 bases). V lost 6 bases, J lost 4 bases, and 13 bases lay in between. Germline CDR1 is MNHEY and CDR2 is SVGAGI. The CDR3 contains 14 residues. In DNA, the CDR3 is TGTGCCAGCAGCCAGGGGGGCGTTTACAATGAGCAGTTCTTC. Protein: CASSQGGVYNEQFF.

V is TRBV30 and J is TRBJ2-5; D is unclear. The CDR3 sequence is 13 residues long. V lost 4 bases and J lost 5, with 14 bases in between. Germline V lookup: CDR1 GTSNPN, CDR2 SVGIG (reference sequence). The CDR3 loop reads CAWTIARSETQYF. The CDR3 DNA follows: TGTGCCTGGACTATTGCTAGGTCGGAGACCCAGTACTTC.

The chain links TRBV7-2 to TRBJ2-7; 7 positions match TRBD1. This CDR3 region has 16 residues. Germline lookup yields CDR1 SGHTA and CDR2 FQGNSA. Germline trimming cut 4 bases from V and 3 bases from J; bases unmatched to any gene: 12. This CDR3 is CASSSEPGQRFYEQYF. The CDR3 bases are TGTGCCAGCAGCTCCGAACCGGGACAGAGGTTCTACGAGCAGTACTTC. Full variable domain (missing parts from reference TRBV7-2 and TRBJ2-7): GAGVSQSPSNKVTEKGKDVELRCDPISGHTALYWYRQSLGQGLEFLIYFQGNSAPDKSGLPSDRFSAERTGGSVSTLTIQRTQQEDSAVYLCASSSEPGQRFYEQYFGPGTRLTVT.

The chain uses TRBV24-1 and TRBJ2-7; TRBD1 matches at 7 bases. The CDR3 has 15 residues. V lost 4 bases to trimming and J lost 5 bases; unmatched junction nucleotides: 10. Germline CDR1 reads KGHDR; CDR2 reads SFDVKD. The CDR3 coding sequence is TGTGCCACCAGTGACAACCGGGACAGCTTCGACGAGCAGTACTTC. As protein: CATSDNRDSFDEQYF.

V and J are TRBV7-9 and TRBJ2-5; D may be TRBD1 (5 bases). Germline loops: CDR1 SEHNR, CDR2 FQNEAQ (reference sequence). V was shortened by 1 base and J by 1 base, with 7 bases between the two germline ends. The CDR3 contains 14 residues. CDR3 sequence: CASSLEGSQETQYF. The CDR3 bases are TGTGCCAGCAGCTTAGAGGGGTCCCAAGAGACCCAGTACTTC.